The present entry profiles one T cell receptor (beta chain) with its context. Its antigen remains undetermined. One base away there is no much larger clone; base qualities are not given. The data belong to a study of shared clonotypes between healthy human individuals (dated by TCRdb to between 2020 and 2021). Context from the whole study: Two women and a few men aged 18 to 49 years were included in the cohort. Libraries were prepared and TCR repertoires were sequenced by different laboratories using diverse techniques, in order to increase sequencing depth and limit assay-specific biases. Blood TCR repertoires of roughly five healthy adults were deeply sequenced to estimate repertoire size and the extent of clonotype sharing between individuals. For each donor, CD4 naive and CD4 memory were each given three plates, CD8 naive was given two plates, and CD8 memory was given one plate. Between about 0.8 and 9 billion PBMCs per donor were obtained by leukapheresis. What the work shows at the level of the full study, not this receptor alone: Pairwise subsampling led to the expectation that sequencing depth would affect the degree of clonotype sharing among donors. Around 5% of naive CD4, roughly 3.5% of naive CD8, about 2.4% of memory CD4, and about 0.4% of memory CD8 clonotypes were shared across four donors. Sampling was restricted to blood, and TCR repertoires in tissues likely differ from the TCR repertoires found in blood. The genetic and exposure-history diversity represented was limited by the small number of donors. Compared with non-shared clonotypes, the clonotypes found in all four sorted-subset donors had higher generation probabilities. Rarefaction of sorted-subset datasets indicated incomplete sequencing despite the large sequencing depth. Naive subsets generally had larger estimated clonotype richness than memory subsets.

Using the deep immunoSEQ assay, TCR CDR3 regions were amplified from genomic DNA by multiplex PCR. Extracted genomic DNA from each cell subset was spread evenly across all wells of several immunoSEQ 96-well plates, with each plate serving as a replicate. For sorted subsets, approximately 210 ng of genomic DNA, equivalent to 25,000 to 35,000 T cell genomes, went into each replicate PCR. Purified libraries were quantified with a Qubit 3.0 fluorometer, sized on a Bioanalyzer 2100, and re-quantified with the KAPA Library Quantification kit. Each immunoSEQ 96-well plate was sequenced on its own single-read 150-cycle Illumina NextSeq 550 flow cell. On the authors' methods: The immunoSEQ output contained only junctional sequences without quality scores, so filtering could not match that applied to full-length reads. Sequences were annotated with PyIR, a Python wrapper for IgBLAST v1.9, and V/J genes and CDR3 were assigned using IMGT germline references. Reads were filtered out if the reads had weak V/J assignments (E-value above 1e-6), no CDR3, stop codons, out-of-frame junctions, or ambiguous translated residues. A V3J clonotype was defined by an identical inferred V gene, J gene, and CDR3 amino acid sequence. Percentage overlap between repertoires was computed as shared unique clonotypes divided by the size of the smaller repertoire. Richness of each repertoire was evaluated using RTK rarefaction, the Chao1 estimator, and Recon v2.1 estimates of unobserved clonotypes. For all TCRbeta clonotypes obtained by the gDNA method from several donors, generation probabilities were computed with OLGA. As stored in TCRdb, this immuneACCESS dataset retains in-frame rearrangements with V and J assigned. A fraction of the clones does not appear; measured against another copy, unresolved V genes explain less than half of the discrepancy, and the remainder lacks a known reason. V and J calls plus clone size are reproduced from that table; the DNA served to infer D and trimming. In this sample the table shows 2 million to 2.5 million clones, just over 90% of which occur a single time. The top ten clonotypes cover under 0.45% of the sample.

CDR1 is given as SGHRS and CDR2 as YFSETQ, both from the germline V gene. Taken from cysteine to phenylalanine, the CDR3 has 14 residues. The only DNA kept is the CDR3, 42 bases in frame from the first base. V is pared back by 0 bases and J by 4 bases, with 10 bases lying between the germline termini. Healthy HIV-negative adults with no recently reported acute infections or vaccinations were included as donors. Every donor was a Caucasian adult residing in Nashville, Tennessee, USA. CD4+ T cells were enriched by magnetic negative selection; naive cells were then positively selected on CD45RA, and the negative fraction formed the memory subset. Blood was obtained by leukapheresis, after which PBMCs were separated by Ficoll-Histopaque density gradient centrifugation and cryopreserved in liquid nitrogen vapor phase. Analytical flow cytometry was used to check the purity and quantity of every magnetically sorted T cell population. Genomic DNA was isolated from every sorted fraction and measured by UV absorbance on a Nanodrop 2000c.

The source is a man aged 18 to 35 in good health. Some clones in this sample may be carry-over from other donors' samples. The chain joins TRBV5-1 to TRBJ1-1; matching of 5 bases hints at TRBD1 as the D gene. Sequencing was done on a sample of naive CD4+ T cells from PBMCs. Taken with the paper, the label for cell subset or site translates to: CD45RA+ positively selected. The base sequence is TGCGCCAGCAGCTTGGAGGCAGGGTTCACTGAAGCTTTCTTT. Its translation reads: CASSLEAGFTEAFF.